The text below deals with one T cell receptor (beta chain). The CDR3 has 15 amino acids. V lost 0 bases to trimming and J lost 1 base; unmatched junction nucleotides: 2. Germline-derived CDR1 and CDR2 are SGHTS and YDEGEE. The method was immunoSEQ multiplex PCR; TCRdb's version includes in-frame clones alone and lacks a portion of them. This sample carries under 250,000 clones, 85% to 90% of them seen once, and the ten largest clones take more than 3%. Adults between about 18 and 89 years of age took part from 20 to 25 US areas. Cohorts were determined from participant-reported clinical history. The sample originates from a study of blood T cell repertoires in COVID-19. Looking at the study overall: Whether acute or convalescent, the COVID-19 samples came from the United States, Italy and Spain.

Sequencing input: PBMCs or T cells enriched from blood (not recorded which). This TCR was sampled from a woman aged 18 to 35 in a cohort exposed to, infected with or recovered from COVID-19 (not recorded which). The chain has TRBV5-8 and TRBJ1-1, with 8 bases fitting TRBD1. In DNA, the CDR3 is TGTGCCAGCAGCTTGGGGCAGGGGGCGAACACTGAAGCTTTCTTT. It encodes CASSLGQGANTEAFF.